One sample yielded the 19 T cell receptor beta chains listed below, sequenced in a study of cytomegalovirus exposure and HLA in healthy donors. The PCR used 60 Vbeta and 13 Jbeta primers. The table came from immunoSEQ multiplex PCR; TCRdb's copy has only in-frame clones and leaves some out. The sample yields 100,000 to 150,000 clones, roughly 75% seen once. The sequencing sample was made of PBMCs. The receptors were sampled from a man younger than 45 in good health and CMV-seropositive.

The chain joins TRBV10-3 to TRBJ2-7, with 14 bases that match TRBD2. Looked up from germline, CDR1 is ENHRY and CDR2 is SYGVKD. There are 19 residues in the CDR3. The V segment lost 6 bases and the J segment 2 bases; nucleotides outside the gene matches: 15. The CDR3 here is CAIRDRDRGLAGATYEQYF. The CDR3 DNA sequence: TGTGCCATCAGGGACAGGGACAGGGGACTAGCGGGAGCCACCTACGAGCAGTACTTC.

V and J are TRBV11-2 and TRBJ2-3; D gene unclear. The CDR3 loop spans 16 amino acids. Germline CDR1 reads SGHAT; CDR2 reads FQNNGV. V was cut by 4 bases and J by 2 bases, with 16 bases left in between. Here the CDR3 reads CASSSFDQAPTDTQYF. CDR3 in DNA: TGTGCCAGCAGCTCTTTCGATCAGGCGCCCACAGATACGCAGTATTTT.

V and J are TRBV7-2 and TRBJ2-7, with a weak D call TRBD2 (6 bases). In germline, CDR1 is SGHTA, CDR2 FQGNSA. CDR3 size: 14 residues. The germline V and J ends were trimmed by 5 bases and 3 bases, with 14 bases remaining between them. CDR3 DNA: TGTGCCAGCAGCCCTCGGGGTAGCGGCTACGAGCAGTACTTC. Translated: CASSPRGSGYEQYF.

The rearrangement uses TRBV29-1 and TRBJ2-1; a possible D gene is TRBD2 (7 bases). The CDR3 spans 12 residues. From germline, CDR1 is SQVTM and CDR2 ANQGSEA. Trimming took off 8 bases at V and 8 bases at J, with 16 bases between the two ends. Written as DNA, the CDR3 is TGCAGCTCCCAAGGGGGGGGGCATGAGCAGTTCTTC. Protein: CSSQGGGHEQFF.

V and J are TRBV7-2 and TRBJ2-7; 9 bases are shared with TRBD1. Germline CDR1 and CDR2: SGHTA and FQGNSA. Losses at the gene ends were 2 bases for V and 4 bases for J; bases not matched to a gene: 9. This CDR3 has 16 residues. CDR3 in DNA: TGTGCCAGCAGCTTAATAACAGGGGGCCTCGGTTACGAGCAGTACTTC. Amino acid sequence: CASSLITGGLGYEQYF.

As regards this clone: Other DNA sequences of this sample code for an identical CDR3. This chain links TRBV4-3 with TRBJ2-1, with 7 bases identical to TRBD2. Germline values: CDR1 LGHNA, CDR2 YSLEER. Trimming removed 0 bases from V and 1 base from J; junction bases left unmatched: 0. There are 15 residues in the CDR3. The CDR3 sequence is CASSQDGGSYNEQFF. CDR3 in DNA: TGCGCCAGCAGCCAAGACGGGGGGTCCTACAATGAGCAGTTCTTC.

The CDR3 sequence: CAWSPSAGGAFF. CDR3 DNA sequence: TGTGCCTGGAGTCCCTCGGCCGGGGGGGCTTTCTTT. The chain employs TRBV30 and TRBJ1-1; tentatively, D is TRBD1 (5 bases). Trimming pared 2 bases from V and 11 bases from J, leaving 15 bases between. CDR1 and CDR2 (germline): GTSNPN, SVGIG (reference sequence). The CDR3 consists of 12 residues.

The chain combines TRBV6-6 with TRBJ2-7, with 11 bases aligning to TRBD1. Germline V lookup: CDR1 MNHNY, CDR2 SVGAGI (reference sequence). The CDR3 runs 14 residues. Unmatched junction bases numbered 6, after V lost 8 bases and J lost 3 bases. The CDR3 protein is CASSSGTGGYEQYF. The CDR3 nucleotides are TGTGCCAGCTCCTCCGGGACAGGGGGCTACGAGCAGTACTTC.

This sequence joins TRBV25-1 and TRBJ2-5; 8 nucleotides agree with TRBD1. CDR3 length: 18 residues. Germline CDR1 MGHDK, CDR2 SYGVNS. Trimming at V came to 5 bases and at J to 1 base, leaving 15 bases not matched to a gene. The CDR3 spells CASSSHPDRGPFQETQYF. Written as DNA, the CDR3 is TGTGCCAGCAGTTCCCACCCCGACAGGGGACCTTTCCAAGAGACCCAGTACTTC.

The gene calls are TRBV6-5 and TRBJ2-7, with D perhaps TRBD1 (5 bases). The CDR3 runs 14 residues. V was shortened by 2 bases and J by 3 bases, with 11 bases between the two germline ends. The germline gives CDR1 MNHEY, CDR2 SVGAGI. Written as DNA, the CDR3 is TGTGCCAGCAGTTACGGCAGGGTCCACTACGAGCAGTACTTC. Protein sequence: CASSYGRVHYEQYF.

This chain links TRBV28 with TRBJ1-5, with D unclear. Germline V gene lookup returns CDR1 MDHEN and CDR2 SYDVKM. V lost 3 bases, J lost 6 bases, and 12 bases lay in between. This CDR3 spans 14 amino acids. This CDR3 reads CASSFIGSAQPQHF. In DNA, the CDR3 is TGTGCCAGCAGTTTTATCGGTAGCGCTCAGCCCCAGCATTTT.

This clone was recorded only once. The chain recombines TRBV4-2 with TRBJ1-2; possibly TRBD1 for D (5 bases). The CDR3 runs to 15 residues. In germline, CDR1 is LGHNA, CDR2 YNFKEQ. V gave up 0 bases and J gave up 2 bases, with 10 bases separating them. CDR3 loop: CASSQEGRANYGYTF. The CDR3 nucleotides are TGTGCCAGCAGCCAAGAGGGCAGGGCAAACTATGGCTACACCTTC.

This clone has just a few counts. The chain uses TRBV6-1 and TRBJ2-7; D gene uncertain. This CDR3 spans 10 amino acids. V lost 6 bases, J lost 4 bases, and 4 bases lay in between. Germline values: CDR1 MNHNS, CDR2 SASEGT. CDR3 residues: CASSYYEQYF. CDR3 bases: TGTGCCAGCAGCTATTACGAGCAGTACTTC.

The V and J genes are TRBV28 and TRBJ1-5, with TRBD1 identical over 7 bases. Trimming took 6 bases from V and 5 from J; bases not matched to a gene: 10. Looked up from germline, CDR1 is MDHEN and CDR2 is SYDVKM. This CDR3 is 15 amino acids long. The CDR3 sequence: CASRLDRVADQPQHF. CDR3 nucleotides: TGTGCCAGCAGATTAGACAGGGTGGCTGATCAGCCCCAGCATTTT.

V gene TRBV4-1 combines with J gene TRBJ2-6, with TRBD1 matching 7 bases. The CDR3 extends over 18 amino acids. CDR1 and CDR2 (germline): MGHRA, YSYEKL. J lost 4 bases, V lost 0 bases, and 9 bases had no gene match. The CDR3 DNA follows: TGCGCCAGCAGCCAAGACGGACAGGCTTTCTGGGGGGCCAACGTCCTGACTTTC. Its protein is CASSQDGQAFWGANVLTF.

The chain combines TRBV11-2 with TRBJ2-3; D possibly corresponds to TRBD2 (5 bases). This CDR3 spans 12 amino acids. V was pared by 6 bases and J by 4 bases, with 8 bases between. CDR1 is SGHAT and CDR2 is FQNNGV in the germline V gene. The CDR3 sequence is CASREVADTQYF. The CDR3 bases are TGTGCCAGCAGGGAGGTCGCAGATACGCAGTATTTT.

This chain uses TRBV18 with TRBJ2-7; 8 bases map to TRBD1. The ends lost 3 bases at V and 3 bases at J; junction bases unmatched: 1. This CDR3 comprises 13 residues. Germline lookup yields CDR1 KGHSH and CDR2 LQKENI. CDR3 amino acids: CASSPTGGYEQYF. DNA of the CDR3: TGTGCCAGCTCACCCACAGGGGGCTACGAGCAGTACTTC.

This clone was counted only a few times. V and J are TRBV5-1 and TRBJ1-4; D unresolved. CDR1 SGHRS and CDR2 YFSETQ come from the germline V gene. V was pared by 4 bases and J by 6 bases, with 13 bases between. The length of the CDR3 is 14 residues. CDR3 sequence: CASSRVGADEKLFF. The CDR3 DNA is TGCGCCAGCAGCAGAGTGGGCGCCGATGAAAAACTGTTTTTT.

This clone was counted only a few times. The chain couples TRBV18 to TRBJ2-3; possibly TRBD1 for D (5 bases). The V gene's germline CDR1 is KGHSH and CDR2 LQKENI. This CDR3 is 13 amino acids long. V was clipped by 5 bases and J by 2 bases, with 8 bases between them. This chain's CDR3 is CASSEGDTDTQYF. CDR3 nucleotides: TGTGCCAGCTCAGAAGGGGACACAGATACGCAGTATTTT.